Reported below is one TCR beta chain. The antigen remains unidentified. This sample was included in a study of shared clonotypes between healthy human individuals. Study results and limitations: The generation probabilities recorded for non-shared clonotypes fell below those of clonotypes shared by all four donors.

Germline CDR1 is SGHDT and CDR2 is YYEEEE. The CDR3 spans 14 residues. The V and J ends lost 0 bases and 8 bases respectively, with 11 bases between them. Sequenced by immunoSEQ multiplex PCR; TCRdb stores in-frame clones only, minus some. The sample shows 650,000 to 750,000 clones, more than 70% of them seen only once. Input material: memory CD4+ T cells sorted from blood. As for subset: CD45RA-negative fraction. This TCR was sampled from a woman between 25 and 40 years old in good health. The genes are TRBV5-6 and TRBJ1-4; D may be TRBD1 (6 bases). In DNA, the CDR3 is TGTGCCAGCAGCTTGGGACGGAGGGGGGAAAAACTGTTTTTT. Encoded protein: CASSLGRRGEKLFF. Together with reference TRBV5-6 and TRBJ1-4, the CDR3 gives the full variable domain: DAGVTQSPTHLIKTRGQQVTLRCSPKSGHDTVSWYQQALGQGPQFIFQYYEEEERQRGNFPDRFSGHQFPNYSSELNVNALLLGDSALYLCASSLGRRGEKLFFGSGTQLSVL.